This T cell receptor (beta chain) is from a study of CD8 T cells in ankylosing spondylitis. This clonotype was picked up many times. Its antigen is currently unknown. Study-wide findings and caveats: A TCR beta motif of roughly 8 highly homologous variants seemed to mark ankylosing spondylitis blood. Previously reported in reactive arthritis synovial fluid and blood were some of the motif variants. Clones that were linked to disease were CD8+ and were relatively rare in peripheral blood.

The CDR3 has 15 residues. With V trimmed by 5 bases and J by 1 base, 4 bases remained unmatched. CDR1 and CDR2 from the germline V gene are SEHNR and FQNEAQ (reference sequence). Each TCR beta library was made by quantitative 5'-RACE that incorporated molecular barcodes. Each CDR3 protein is one row after TCRdb ran MiXCR on the 5' RACE reads. The sample lists under 150,000 distinct CDR3 sequences; roughly an eighth were seen once. The receptor comes from a female donor with ankylosing spondylitis or in good health (not recorded which). The material sequenced was blood, either unsorted or a sorted T cell fraction (not recorded which). The chain links TRBV7-9 to TRBJ1-5; 8 bases map to TRBD1. CDR3 amino acids: CASSPGTGSNQPQHF. The DNA for the CDR3 is TGTGCCAGCAGCCCGGGGACAGGAAGCAATCAGCCCCAGCATTTT.